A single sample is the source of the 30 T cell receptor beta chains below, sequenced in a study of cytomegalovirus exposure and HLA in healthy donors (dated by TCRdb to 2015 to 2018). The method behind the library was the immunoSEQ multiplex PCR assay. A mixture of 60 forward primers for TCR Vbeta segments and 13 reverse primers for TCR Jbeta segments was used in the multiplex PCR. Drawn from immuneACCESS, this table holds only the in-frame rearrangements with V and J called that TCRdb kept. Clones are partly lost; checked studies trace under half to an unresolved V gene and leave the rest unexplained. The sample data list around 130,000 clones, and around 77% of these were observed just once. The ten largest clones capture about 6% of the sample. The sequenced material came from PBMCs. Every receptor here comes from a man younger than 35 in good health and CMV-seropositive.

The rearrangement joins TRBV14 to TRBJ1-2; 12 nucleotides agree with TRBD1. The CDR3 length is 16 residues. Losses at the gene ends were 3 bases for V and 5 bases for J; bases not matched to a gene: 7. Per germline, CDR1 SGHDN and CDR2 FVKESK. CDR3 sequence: CASSHGTGGLRYGYTF. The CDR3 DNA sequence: TGTGCCAGCAGCCATGGGACAGGGGGCCTTAGATATGGCTACACCTTC.

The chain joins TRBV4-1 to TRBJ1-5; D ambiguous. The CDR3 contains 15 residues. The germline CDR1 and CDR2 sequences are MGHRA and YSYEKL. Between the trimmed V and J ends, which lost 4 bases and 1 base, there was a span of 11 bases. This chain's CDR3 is CASSPPGVSNQPQHF. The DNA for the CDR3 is TGCGCCAGCAGCCCCCCCGGGGTGAGCAATCAGCCCCAGCATTTT.

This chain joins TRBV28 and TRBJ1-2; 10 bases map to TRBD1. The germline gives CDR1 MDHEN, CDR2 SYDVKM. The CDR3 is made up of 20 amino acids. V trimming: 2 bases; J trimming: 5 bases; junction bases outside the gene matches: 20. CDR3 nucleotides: TGTGCCAGCAGTTTAGTGGGGGGGACAGGGGACCTTCTGGGTGGATATGGCTACACCTTC. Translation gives CASSLVGGTGDLLGGYGYTF.

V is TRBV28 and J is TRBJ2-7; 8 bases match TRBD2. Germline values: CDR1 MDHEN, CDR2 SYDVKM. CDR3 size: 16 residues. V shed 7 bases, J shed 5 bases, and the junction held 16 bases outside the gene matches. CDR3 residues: CASTLRRGVSGNEQYF. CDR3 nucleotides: TGTGCCAGCACCCTAAGGCGGGGGGTGAGTGGGAACGAGCAGTACTTC.

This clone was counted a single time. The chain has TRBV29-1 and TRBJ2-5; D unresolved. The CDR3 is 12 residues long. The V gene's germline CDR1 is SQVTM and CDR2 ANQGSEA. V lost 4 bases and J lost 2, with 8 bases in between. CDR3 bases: TGCAGCGTTGTCACCGGGCAAGAGACCCAGTACTTC. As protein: CSVVTGQETQYF.

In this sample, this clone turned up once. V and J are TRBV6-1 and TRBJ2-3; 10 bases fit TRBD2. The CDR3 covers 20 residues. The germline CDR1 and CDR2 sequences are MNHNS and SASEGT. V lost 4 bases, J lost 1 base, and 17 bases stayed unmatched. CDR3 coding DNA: TGTGCCAGCAGTGTAGCTAGCGGGGGCCTCTCGCCGACCCGCACAGATACGCAGTATTTT. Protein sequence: CASSVASGGLSPTRTDTQYF.

In nucleotides, the CDR3 is TGTGCCAGCAGCTTGGTGGGGGACAGGGACAATCAGCCCCAGCATTTT. This encodes CASSLVGDRDNQPQHF. This chain connects TRBV5-6 to TRBJ1-5; 9 nucleotides agree with TRBD1. Per germline, CDR1 SGHDT and CDR2 YYEEEE. V lost 0 bases to trimming and J lost 3 bases; unmatched junction nucleotides: 4. This CDR3 has 16 amino acids.

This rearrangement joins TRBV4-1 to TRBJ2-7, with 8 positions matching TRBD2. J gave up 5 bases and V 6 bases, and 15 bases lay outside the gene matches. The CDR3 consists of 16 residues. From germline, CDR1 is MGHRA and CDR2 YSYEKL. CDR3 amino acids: CASRRTPGLGIDEQYF. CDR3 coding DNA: TGCGCCAGCAGGCGGACTCCGGGACTAGGGATCGACGAGCAGTACTTC.

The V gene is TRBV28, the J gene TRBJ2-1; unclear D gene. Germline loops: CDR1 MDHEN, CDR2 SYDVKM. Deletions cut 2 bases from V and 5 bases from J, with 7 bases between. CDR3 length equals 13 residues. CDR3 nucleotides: TGTGCCAGCAGTTTAAGCAGGAACAATGAGCAGTTCTTC. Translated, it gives CASSLSRNNEQFF.

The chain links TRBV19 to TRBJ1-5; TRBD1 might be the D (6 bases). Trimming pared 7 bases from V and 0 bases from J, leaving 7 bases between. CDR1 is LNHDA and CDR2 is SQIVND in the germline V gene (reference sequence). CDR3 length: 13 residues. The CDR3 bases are TGTGCCAGTAACAGGGATAGCAATCAGCCCCAGCATTTT. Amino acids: CASNRDSNQPQHF.

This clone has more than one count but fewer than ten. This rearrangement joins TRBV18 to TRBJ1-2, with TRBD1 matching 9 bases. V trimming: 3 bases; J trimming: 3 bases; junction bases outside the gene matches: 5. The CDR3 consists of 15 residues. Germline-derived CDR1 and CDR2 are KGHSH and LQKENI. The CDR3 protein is CASSPGDRDHYGYTF. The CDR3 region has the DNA TGTGCCAGCTCACCCGGGGACAGGGACCACTATGGCTACACCTTC. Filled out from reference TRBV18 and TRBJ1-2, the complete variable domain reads NAGVMQNPRHLVRRRGQEARLRCSPMKGHSHVYWYRQLPEEGLKFMVYLQKENIIDESGMPKERFSAEFPKEGPSILRIQQVVRGDSAAYFCASSPGDRDHYGYTFGSGTRLTVV.

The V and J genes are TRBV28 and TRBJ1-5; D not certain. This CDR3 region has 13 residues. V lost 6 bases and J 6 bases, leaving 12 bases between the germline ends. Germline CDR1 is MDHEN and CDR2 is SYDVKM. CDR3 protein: CASRELVGQPQHF. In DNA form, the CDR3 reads TGTGCCAGCAGAGAGTTAGTCGGTCAGCCCCAGCATTTT.

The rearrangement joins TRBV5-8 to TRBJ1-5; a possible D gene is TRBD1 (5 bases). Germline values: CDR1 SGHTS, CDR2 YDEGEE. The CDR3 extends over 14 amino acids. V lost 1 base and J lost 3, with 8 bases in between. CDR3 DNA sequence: TGTGCCAGCAGCTTGAGGGACTTCAATCAGCCCCAGCATTTT. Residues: CASSLRDFNQPQHF. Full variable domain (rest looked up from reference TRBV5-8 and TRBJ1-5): EAGVTQSPTHLIKTRGQQATLRCSPISGHTSVYWYQQALGLGLQFLLWYDEGEERNRGNFPPRFSGRQFPNYSSELNVNALELEDSALYLCASSLRDFNQPQHFGDGTRLSIL.

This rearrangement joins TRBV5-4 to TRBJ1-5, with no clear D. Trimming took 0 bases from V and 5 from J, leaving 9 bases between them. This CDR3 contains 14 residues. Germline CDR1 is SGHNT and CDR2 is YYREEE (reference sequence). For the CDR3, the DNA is TGTGCCAGCAGCTTGGATGTGGGAGATCAGCCCCAGCATTTT. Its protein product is CASSLDVGDQPQHF.

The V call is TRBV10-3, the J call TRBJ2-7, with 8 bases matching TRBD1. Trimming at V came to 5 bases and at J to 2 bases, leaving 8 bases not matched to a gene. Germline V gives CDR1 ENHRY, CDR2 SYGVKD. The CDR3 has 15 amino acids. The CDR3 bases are TGTGCCATCAGTACCCGGACAGGGCTGACCTACGAGCAGTACTTC. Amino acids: CAISTRTGLTYEQYF.

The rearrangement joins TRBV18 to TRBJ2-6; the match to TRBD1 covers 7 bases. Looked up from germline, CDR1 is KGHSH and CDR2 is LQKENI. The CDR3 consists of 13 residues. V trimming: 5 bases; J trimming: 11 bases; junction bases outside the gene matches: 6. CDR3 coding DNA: TGTGCCAGCTCAAAGGACAGGTCCGACGTCCTGACTTTC. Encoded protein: CASSKDRSDVLTF.

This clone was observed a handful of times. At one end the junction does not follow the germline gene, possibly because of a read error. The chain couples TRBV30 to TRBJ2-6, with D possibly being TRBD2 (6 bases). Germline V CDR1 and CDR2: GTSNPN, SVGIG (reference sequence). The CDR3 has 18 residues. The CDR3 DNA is TGTGCCTGGAGTGCCGGACTGACCCCAGGGACTGGGGCCAACGGCCTGACTTTC. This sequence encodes CAWSAGLTPGTGANGLTF.

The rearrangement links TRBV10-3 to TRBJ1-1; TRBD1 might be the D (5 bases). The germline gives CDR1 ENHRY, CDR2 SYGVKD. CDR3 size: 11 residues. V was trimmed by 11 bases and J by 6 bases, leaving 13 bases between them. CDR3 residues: CAVDSGAEAFF. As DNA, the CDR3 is TGTGCCGTCGACTCGGGGGCTGAAGCTTTCTTT.

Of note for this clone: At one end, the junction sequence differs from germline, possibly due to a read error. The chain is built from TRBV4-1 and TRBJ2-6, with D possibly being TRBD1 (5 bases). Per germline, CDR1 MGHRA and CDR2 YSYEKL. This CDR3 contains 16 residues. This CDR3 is CASSQDPGAGANGLTF. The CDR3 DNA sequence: TGCGCCAGCAGCCAAGACCCTGGGGCTGGGGCCAACGGCCTGACTTTC.

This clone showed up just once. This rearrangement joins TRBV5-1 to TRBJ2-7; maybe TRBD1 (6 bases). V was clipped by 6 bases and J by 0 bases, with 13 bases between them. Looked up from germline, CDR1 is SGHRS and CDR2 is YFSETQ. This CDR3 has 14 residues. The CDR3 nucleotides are TGCGCCAGCAAGCCAGCCAGGGGCTCCTACGAGCAGTACTTC. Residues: CASKPARGSYEQYF.

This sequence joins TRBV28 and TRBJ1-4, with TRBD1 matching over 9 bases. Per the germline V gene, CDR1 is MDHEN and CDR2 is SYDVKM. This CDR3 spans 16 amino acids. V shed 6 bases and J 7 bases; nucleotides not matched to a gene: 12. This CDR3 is CASRLSQTGGREKLFF. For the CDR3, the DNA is TGTGCCAGCAGGCTGTCCCAGACAGGGGGGCGTGAAAAACTGTTTTTT.

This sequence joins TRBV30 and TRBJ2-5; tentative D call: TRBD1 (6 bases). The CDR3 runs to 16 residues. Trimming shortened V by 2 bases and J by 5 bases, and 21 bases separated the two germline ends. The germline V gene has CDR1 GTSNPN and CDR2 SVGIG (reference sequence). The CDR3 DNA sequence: TGTGCCTGGAGTAGTTATCGGACAGAGAATATGGAGACCCAGTACTTC. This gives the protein CAWSSYRTENMETQYF.

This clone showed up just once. The CDR3 is CASSLWGGNEQYF. The CDR3 DNA reads as TGTGCCAGCAGCCTGTGGGGGGGGAACGAGCAGTACTTC. The V gene is TRBV7-2, the J gene TRBJ2-5; 7 positions match TRBD2. The J call is in doubt because the DNA end fits TRBJ2-7 better. In germline, CDR1 is SGHTA, CDR2 FQGNSA. CDR3 length: 13 residues.

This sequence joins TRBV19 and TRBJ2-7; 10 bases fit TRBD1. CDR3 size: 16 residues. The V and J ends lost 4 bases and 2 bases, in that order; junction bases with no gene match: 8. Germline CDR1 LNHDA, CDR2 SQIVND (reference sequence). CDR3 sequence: CASSTSRDRGPYEQYF. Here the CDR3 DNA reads TGTGCCAGTAGTACCTCCCGGGACAGGGGACCCTACGAGCAGTACTTC.

The CDR3 spells CASTSGTGGHNEQFF. The DNA of the CDR3 is TGTGCCAGCACCTCGGGGACAGGGGGCCACAATGAGCAGTTCTTC. The chain links TRBV28 to TRBJ2-1, with TRBD1 identical over 12 bases. CDR3 size: 15 residues. V dropped 7 bases and J dropped 5; count of bases not matched to a gene: 6. CDR1 is MDHEN, CDR2 SYDVKM, per germline.

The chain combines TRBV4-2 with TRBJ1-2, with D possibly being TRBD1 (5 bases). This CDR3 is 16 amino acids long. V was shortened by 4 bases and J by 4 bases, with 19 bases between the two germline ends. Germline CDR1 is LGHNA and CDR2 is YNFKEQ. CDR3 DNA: TGTGCCAGCAGCCCTAGGGAAGGGGAAGCCCTCTATGGCTACACCTTC. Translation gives CASSPREGEALYGYTF.

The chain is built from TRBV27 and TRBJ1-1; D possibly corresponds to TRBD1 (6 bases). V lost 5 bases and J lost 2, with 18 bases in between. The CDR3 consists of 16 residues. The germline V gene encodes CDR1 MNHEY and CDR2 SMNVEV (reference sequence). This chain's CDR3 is CASSTLPGQTNTEAFF. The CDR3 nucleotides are TGTGCCAGCAGTACTCTCCCGGGACAAACTAACACTGAAGCTTTCTTT.

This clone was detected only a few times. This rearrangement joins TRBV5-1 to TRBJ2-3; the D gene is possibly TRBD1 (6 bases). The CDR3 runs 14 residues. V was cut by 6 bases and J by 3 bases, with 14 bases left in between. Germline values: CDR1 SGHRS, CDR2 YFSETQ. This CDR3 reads CASTPGQRTDTQYF. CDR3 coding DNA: TGCGCCAGCACACCGGGACAACGTACAGATACGCAGTATTTT.

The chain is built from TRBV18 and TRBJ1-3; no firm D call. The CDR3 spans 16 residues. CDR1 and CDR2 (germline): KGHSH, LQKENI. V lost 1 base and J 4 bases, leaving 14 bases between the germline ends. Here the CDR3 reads CASSPRQSGTGNTIYF. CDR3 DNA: TGTGCCAGCTCACCACGGCAAAGCGGAACCGGAAACACCATATATTTT. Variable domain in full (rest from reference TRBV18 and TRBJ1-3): NAGVMQNPRHLVRRRGQEARLRCSPMKGHSHVYWYRQLPEEGLKFMVYLQKENIIDESGMPKERFSAEFPKEGPSILRIQQVVRGDSAAYFCASSPRQSGTGNTIYFGEGSWLTVV.

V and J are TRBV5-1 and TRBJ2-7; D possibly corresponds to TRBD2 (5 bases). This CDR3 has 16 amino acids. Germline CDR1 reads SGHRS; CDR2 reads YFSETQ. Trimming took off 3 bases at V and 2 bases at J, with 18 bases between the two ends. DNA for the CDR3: TGCGCCAGCAGCTCTTCCTTGCGGGTCAACACCTACGAGCAGTACTTC. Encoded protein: CASSSSLRVNTYEQYF.